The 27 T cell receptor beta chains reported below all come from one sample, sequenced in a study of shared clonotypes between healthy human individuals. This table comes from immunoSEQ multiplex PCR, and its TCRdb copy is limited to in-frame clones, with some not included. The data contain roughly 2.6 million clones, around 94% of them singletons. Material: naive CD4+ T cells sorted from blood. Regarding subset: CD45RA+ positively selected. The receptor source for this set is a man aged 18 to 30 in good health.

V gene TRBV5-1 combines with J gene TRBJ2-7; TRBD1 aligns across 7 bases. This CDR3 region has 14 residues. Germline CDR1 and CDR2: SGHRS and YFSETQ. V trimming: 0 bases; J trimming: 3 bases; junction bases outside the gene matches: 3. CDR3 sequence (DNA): TGCGCCAGCAGCTTGGAGGGGGCTGACTACGAGCAGTACTTC. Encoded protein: CASSLEGADYEQYF.

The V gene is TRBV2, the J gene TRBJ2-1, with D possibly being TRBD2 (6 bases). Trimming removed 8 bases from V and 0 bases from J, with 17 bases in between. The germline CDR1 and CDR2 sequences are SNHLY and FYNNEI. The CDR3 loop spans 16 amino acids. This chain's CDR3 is CASRSRGLNSYNEQFF. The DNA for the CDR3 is TGTGCCAGCCGGTCCCGGGGGTTAAACTCCTACAATGAGCAGTTCTTC. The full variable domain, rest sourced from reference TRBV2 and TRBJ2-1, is EPEVTQTPSHQVTQMGQEVILRCVPISNHLYFYWYRQILGQKVEFLVSFYNNEISEKSEIFDDQFSVERPDGSNFTLKIRSTKLEDSAMYFCASRSRGLNSYNEQFFGPGTRLTVL.

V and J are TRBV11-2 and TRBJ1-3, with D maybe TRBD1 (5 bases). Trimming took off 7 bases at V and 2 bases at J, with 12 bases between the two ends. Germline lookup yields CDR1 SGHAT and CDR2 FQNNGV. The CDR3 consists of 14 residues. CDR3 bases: TGTGCCAGCAACAGCCCGGGGGCTGGAAACACCATATATTTT. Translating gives CASNSPGAGNTIYF.

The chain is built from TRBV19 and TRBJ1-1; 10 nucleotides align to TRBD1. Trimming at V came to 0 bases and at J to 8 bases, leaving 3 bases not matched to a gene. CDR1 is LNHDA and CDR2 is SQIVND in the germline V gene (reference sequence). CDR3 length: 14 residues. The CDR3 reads CASSIDWTGGEAFF. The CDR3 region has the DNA TGTGCCAGTAGTATAGATTGGACAGGGGGGGAAGCTTTCTTT.

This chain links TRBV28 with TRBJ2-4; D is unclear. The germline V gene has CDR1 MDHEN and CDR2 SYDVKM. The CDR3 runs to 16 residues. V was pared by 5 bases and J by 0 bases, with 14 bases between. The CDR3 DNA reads TGTGCCAGCAGTCGCGCCGGGCTACTAGCCAAAAACATTCAGTACTTC. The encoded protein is CASSRAGLLAKNIQYF. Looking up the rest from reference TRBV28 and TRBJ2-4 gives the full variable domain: DVKVTQSSRYLVKRTGEKVFLECVQDMDHENMFWYRQDPGLGLRLIYFSYDVKMKEKGDIPEGYSVSREKKERFSLILESASTNQTSMYLCASSRAGLLAKNIQYFGAGTRLSVL.

CDR3 coding DNA: TGTGCCAGCAGCCAGACCGACAGGGGGCACACTGAAGCTTTCTTT. This codes for CASSQTDRGHTEAFF. This chain joins TRBV27 and TRBJ1-1, with 10 bases lining up with TRBD1. Germline V gene lookup returns CDR1 MNHEY and CDR2 SMNVEV (reference sequence). J lost 3 bases, V lost 6 bases, and 7 bases had no gene match. The CDR3 loop spans 15 amino acids.

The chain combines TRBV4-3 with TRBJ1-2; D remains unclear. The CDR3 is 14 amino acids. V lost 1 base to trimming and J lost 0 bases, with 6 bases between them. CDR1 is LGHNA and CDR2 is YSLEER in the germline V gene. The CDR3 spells CASSQARTNYGYTF. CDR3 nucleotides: TGCGCCAGCAGCCAAGCCCGGACTAACTATGGCTACACCTTC.

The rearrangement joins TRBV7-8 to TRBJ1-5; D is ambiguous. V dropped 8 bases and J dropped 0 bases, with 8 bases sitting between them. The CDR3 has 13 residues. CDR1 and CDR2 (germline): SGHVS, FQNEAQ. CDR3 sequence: CASRPDSNQPQHF. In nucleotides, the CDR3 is TGTGCCAGCCGACCAGATAGCAATCAGCCCCAGCATTTT.

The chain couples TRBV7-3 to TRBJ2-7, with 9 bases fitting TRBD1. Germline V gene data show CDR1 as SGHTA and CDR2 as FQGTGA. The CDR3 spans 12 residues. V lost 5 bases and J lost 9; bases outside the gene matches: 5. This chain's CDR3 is CASSLGTGPQYF. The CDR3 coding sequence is TGTGCCAGCAGCCTAGGGACAGGGCCGCAGTACTTC.

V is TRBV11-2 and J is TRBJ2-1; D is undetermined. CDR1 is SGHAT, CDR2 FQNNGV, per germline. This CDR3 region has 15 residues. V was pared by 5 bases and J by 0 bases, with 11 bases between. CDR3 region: CASSLTGLSYNEQFF. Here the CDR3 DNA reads TGTGCCAGCAGCCTTACCGGCCTCTCCTACAATGAGCAGTTCTTC.

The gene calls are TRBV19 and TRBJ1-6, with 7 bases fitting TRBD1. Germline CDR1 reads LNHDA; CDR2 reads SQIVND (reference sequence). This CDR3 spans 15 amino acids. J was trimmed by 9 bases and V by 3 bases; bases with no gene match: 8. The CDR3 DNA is TGTGCCAGTAGTATCGGACAGGCCGTTAGTTCACCCCTCCACTTT. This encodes CASSIGQAVSSPLHF.

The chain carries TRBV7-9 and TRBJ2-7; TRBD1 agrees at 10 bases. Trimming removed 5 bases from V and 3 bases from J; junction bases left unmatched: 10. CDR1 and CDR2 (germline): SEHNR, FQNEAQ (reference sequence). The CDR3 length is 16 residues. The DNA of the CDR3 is TGTGCCAGCAGCCCTACGCCCGGACAGGGGGTCTACGAGCAGTACTTC. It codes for CASSPTPGQGVYEQYF.

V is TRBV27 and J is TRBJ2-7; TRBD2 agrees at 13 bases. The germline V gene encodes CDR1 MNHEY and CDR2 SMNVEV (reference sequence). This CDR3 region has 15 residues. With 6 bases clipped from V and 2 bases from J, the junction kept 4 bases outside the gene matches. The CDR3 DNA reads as TGTGCCAGCAGGTCTGGACTAGCGGGAGCCTACGAGCAGTACTTC. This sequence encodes CASRSGLAGAYEQYF.

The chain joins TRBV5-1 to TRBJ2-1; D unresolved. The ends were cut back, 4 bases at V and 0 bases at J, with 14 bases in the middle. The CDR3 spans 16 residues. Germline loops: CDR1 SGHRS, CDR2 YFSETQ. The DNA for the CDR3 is TGCGCCAGCAGCAATTCGTGGGAATCCTCCTACAATGAGCAGTTCTTC. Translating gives CASSNSWESSYNEQFF.

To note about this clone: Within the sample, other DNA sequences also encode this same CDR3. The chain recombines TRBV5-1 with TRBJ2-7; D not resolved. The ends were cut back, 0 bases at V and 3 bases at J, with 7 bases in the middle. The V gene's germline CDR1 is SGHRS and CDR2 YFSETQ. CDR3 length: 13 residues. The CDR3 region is CASSLAAGYEQYF. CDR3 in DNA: TGCGCCAGCAGCTTGGCCGCAGGCTACGAGCAGTACTTC.

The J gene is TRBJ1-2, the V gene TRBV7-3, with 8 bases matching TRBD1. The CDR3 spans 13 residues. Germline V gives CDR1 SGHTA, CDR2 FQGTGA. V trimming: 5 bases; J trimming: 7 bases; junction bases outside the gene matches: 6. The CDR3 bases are TGTGCCAGCAGCGACGGACAGGGCGGTGGCTACACCTTC. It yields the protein CASSDGQGGGYTF.

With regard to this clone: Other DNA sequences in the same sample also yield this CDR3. The CDR3, as DNA: TGTGCCAGCAGCTCTAACACCGGGGAGCTGTTTTTT. Amino acids: CASSSNTGELFF. The chain combines TRBV11-3 with TRBJ2-2; no clear D gene. With 4 bases removed from V and 2 bases from J, the gap between germline ends came to 2 bases. This CDR3 has 12 residues. The germline V gene has CDR1 SGHNT and CDR2 YENEEA.

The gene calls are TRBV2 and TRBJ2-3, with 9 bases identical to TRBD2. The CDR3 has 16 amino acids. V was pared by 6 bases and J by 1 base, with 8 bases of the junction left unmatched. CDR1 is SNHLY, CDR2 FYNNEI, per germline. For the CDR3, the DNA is TGTGCCAGCAGGCGGATAAGACTAGCGGGCACAGATACGCAGTATTTT. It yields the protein CASRRIRLAGTDTQYF.

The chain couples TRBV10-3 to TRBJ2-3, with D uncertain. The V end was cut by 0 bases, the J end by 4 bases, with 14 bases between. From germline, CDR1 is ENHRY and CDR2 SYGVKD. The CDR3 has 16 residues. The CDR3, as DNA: TGTGCCATCAGTGAGTCAAGGCAGCAGTTCCCAGATACGCAGTATTTT. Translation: CAISESRQQFPDTQYF.

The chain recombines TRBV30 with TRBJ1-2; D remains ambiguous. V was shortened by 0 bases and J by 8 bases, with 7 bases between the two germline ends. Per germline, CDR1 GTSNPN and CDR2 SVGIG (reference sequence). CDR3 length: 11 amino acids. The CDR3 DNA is TGTGCCTGGAGTGTAGCGATGGGCTACACCTTC. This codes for CAWSVAMGYTF. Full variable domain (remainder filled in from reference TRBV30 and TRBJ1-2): SQTIHQWPATLVQPVGSPLSLECTVEGTSNPNLYWYRQAAGRGLQLLFYSVGIGQISSEVPQNLSASRPQDRQFILSSKKLLLSDSGFYLCAWSVAMGYTFGSGTRLTVV.

In DNA form, the CDR3 reads TGTGCCAGCAGCTTAGTGGAGGGTAGGAACACTGAAGCTTTCTTT. Its translation: CASSLVEGRNTEAFF. The rearrangement uses TRBV7-2 and TRBJ1-1; D not certain. The length of the CDR3 is 15 residues. Germline V gives CDR1 SGHTA, CDR2 FQGNSA. V lost 1 base, J lost 1 base, and 10 bases lay in between.

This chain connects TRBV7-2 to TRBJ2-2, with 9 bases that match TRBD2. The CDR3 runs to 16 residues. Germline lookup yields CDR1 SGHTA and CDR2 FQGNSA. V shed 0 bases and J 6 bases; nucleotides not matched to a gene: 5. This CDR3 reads CASSLASGSLAGELFF. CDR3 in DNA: TGTGCCAGCAGCTTAGCTAGCGGGAGTTTGGCCGGGGAGCTGTTTTTT.

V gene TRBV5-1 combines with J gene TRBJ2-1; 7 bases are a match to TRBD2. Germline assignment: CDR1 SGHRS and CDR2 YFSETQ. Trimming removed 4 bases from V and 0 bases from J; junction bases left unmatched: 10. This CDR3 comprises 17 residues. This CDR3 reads CASSVSGGSLSYNEQFF. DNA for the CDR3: TGCGCCAGCAGCGTGAGTGGCGGGAGCCTCTCCTACAATGAGCAGTTCTTC. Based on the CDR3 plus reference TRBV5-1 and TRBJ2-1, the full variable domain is KAGVTQTPRYLIKTRGQQVTLSCSPISGHRSVSWYQQTPGQGLQFLFEYFSETQRNKGNFPGRFSGRQFSNSRSEMNVSTLELGDSALYLCASSVSGGSLSYNEQFFGPGTRLTVL.

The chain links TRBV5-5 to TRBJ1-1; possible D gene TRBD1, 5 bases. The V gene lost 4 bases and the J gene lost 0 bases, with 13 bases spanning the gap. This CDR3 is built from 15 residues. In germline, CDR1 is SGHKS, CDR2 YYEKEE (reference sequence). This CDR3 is CASSRGDGLNTEAFF. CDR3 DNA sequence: TGTGCCAGCAGCCGCGGGGACGGCTTGAACACTGAAGCTTTCTTT.

The CDR3: CASKGFDTQYF. In nucleotides, the CDR3 is TGTGCCAGCAAGGGATTTGATACGCAGTATTTT. The rearrangement joins TRBV5-4 to TRBJ2-3; unclear D gene. V dropped 6 bases and J dropped 6 bases, with 8 bases sitting between them. Germline CDR1 SGHNT, CDR2 YYREEE (reference sequence). The CDR3 consists of 11 residues.

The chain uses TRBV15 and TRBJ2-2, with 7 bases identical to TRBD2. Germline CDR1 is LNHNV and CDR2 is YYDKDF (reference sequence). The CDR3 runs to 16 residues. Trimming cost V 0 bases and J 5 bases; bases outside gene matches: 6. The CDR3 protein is CATSRDYGSGTGELFF. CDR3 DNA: TGTGCCACCAGCAGAGATTACGGTAGCGGGACCGGGGAGCTGTTTTTT.

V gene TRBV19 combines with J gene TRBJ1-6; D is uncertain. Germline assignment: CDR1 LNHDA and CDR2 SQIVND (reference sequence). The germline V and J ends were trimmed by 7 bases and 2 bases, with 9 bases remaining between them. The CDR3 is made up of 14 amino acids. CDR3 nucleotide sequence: TGTGCCAGTAAGGAGGGCCCCTATAATTCACCCCTCCACTTT. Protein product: CASKEGPYNSPLHF.